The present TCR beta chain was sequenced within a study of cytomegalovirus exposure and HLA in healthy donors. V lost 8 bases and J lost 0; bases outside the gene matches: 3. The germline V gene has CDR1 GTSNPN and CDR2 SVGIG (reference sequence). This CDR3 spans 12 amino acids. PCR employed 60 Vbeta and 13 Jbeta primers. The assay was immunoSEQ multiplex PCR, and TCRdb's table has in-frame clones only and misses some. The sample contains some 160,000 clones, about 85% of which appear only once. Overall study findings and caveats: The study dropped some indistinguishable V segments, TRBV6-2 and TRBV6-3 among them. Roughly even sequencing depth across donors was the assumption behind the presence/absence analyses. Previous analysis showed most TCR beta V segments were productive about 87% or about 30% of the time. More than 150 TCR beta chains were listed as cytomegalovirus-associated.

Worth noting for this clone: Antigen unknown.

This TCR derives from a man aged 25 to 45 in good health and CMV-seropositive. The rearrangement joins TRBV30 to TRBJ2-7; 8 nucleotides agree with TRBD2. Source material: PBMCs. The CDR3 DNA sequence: TGTGCCGGCACTAGCGGCTCCTACGAGCAGTACTTC. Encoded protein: CAGTSGSYEQYF.